This TCR beta chain is from a study of blood T cell repertoires in COVID-19. Study details: COVID-19 samples, acute and convalescent, were from the United States, Italy and Spain. Sources were T cells, B-cell-depleted T cells, or PBMCs; the material itself was cDNA or gDNA.

Method: immunoSEQ multiplex PCR; TCRdb's copy keeps in-frame clones and lacks some. The sample lists 120,000 to 150,000 clones, approximately 91% occurring once. The sample holds a few counts of this clone. Germline assignment: CDR1 SGHAT and CDR2 FQNNGV. The CDR3 length is 14 residues. J lost 4 bases, V lost 3 bases, and 4 bases had no gene match. The clonotype comes from a human donor in a cohort sampled during active COVID-19. The rearrangement uses TRBV11-2 and TRBJ2-3, with 7 nucleotides matching TRBD1. Specimen: peripheral blood. CDR3 bases: TGTGCCAGCAGCTTCGGGACAGTACCAGATACGCAGTATTTT. Translating it yields CASSFGTVPDTQYF.